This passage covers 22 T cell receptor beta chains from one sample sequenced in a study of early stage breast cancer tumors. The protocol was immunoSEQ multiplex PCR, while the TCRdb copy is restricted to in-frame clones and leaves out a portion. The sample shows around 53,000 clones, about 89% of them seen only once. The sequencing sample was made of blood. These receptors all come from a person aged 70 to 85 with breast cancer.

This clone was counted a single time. The CDR3 DNA sequence: TGTGCCAGCAGTTACTCGGCCGGAAACACCATATATTTT. It specifies CASSYSAGNTIYF. V and J are TRBV6-5 and TRBJ1-3; no reliable D call. The CDR3 loop spans 13 amino acids. CDR1 MNHEY and CDR2 SVGAGI come from the germline V gene. V dropped 0 bases and J dropped 4 bases, with 4 bases sitting between them.

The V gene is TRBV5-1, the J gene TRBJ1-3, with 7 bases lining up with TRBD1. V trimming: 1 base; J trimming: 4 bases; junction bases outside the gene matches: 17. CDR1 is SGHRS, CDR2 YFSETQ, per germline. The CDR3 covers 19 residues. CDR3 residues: CASSLLLGDSPLAGNTIYF. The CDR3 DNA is TGCGCCAGCAGCTTGTTGTTGGGGGACAGTCCGCTGGCGGGAAACACCATATATTTT.

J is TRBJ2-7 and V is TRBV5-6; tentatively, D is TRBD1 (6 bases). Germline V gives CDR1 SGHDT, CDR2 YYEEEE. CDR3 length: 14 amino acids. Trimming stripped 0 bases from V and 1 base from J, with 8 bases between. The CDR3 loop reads CASSLVQGSYEQYF. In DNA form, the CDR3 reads TGTGCCAGCAGCTTGGTTCAGGGGTCCTACGAGCAGTACTTC.

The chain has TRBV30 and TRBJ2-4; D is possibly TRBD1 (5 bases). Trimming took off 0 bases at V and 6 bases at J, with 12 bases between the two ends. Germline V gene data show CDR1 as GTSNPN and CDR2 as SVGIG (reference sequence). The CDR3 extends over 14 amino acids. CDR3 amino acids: CAWSVGWGINIQYF. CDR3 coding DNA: TGTGCCTGGAGTGTTGGTTGGGGCATAAACATTCAGTACTTC.

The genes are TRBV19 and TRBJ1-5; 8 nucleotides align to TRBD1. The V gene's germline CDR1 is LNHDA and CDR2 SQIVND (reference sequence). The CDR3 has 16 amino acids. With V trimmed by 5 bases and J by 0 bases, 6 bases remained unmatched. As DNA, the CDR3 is TGTGCCAGTAGTGACCAGGGGGCTTATAGCAATCAGCCCCAGCATTTT. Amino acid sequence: CASSDQGAYSNQPQHF.

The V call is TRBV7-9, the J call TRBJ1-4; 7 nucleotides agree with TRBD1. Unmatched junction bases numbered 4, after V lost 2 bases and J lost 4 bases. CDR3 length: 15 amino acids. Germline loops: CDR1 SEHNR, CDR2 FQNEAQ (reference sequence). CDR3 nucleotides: TGTGCCAGCAGCTTATGGGGGACAGATAATGAAAAACTGTTTTTT. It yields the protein CASSLWGTDNEKLFF.

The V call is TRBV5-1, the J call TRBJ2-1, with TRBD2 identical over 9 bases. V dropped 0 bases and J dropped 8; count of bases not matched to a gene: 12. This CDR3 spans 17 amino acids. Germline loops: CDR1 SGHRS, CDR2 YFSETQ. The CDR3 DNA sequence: TGCGCCAGCAGCTTGGGGCCGTTGGCGGGAGGGGGATATGAGCAGTTCTTC. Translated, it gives CASSLGPLAGGGYEQFF.

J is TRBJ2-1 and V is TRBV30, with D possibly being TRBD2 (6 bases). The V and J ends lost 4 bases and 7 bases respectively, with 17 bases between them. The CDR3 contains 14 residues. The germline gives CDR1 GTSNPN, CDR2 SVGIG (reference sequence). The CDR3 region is CAWIQDGGRNEQFF. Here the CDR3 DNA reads TGTGCCTGGATACAGGACGGGGGACGGAATGAGCAGTTCTTC.

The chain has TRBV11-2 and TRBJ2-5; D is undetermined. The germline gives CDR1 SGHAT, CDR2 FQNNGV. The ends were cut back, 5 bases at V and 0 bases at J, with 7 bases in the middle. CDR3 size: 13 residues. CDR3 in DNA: TGTGCCAGCAGCGGGCAGTACCAAGAGACCCAGTACTTC. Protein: CASSGQYQETQYF.

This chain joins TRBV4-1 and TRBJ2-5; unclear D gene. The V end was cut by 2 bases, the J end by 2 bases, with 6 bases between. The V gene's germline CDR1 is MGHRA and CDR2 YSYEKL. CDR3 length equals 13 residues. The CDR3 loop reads CASSQTAQETQYF. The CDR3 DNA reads TGCGCCAGCAGCCAAACAGCACAAGAGACCCAGTACTTC.

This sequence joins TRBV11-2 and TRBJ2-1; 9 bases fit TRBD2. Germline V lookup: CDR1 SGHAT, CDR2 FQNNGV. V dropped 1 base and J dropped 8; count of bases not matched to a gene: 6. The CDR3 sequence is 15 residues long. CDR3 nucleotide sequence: TGTGCCAGCAGCTTAGGGGCATCTAGCGGGGATGAGCAGTTCTTC. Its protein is CASSLGASSGDEQFF. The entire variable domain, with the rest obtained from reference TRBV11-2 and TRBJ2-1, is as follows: EAGVAQSPRYKIIEKRQSVAFWCNPISGHATLYWYQQILGQGPKLLIQFQNNGVVDDSQLPKDRFSAERLKGVDSTLKIQPAKLEDSAVYLCASSLGASSGDEQFFGPGTRLTVL.

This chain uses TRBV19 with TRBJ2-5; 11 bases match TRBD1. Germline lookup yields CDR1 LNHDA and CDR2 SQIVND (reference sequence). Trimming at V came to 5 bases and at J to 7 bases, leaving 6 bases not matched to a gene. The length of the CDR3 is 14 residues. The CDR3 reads CASSPGQGVVTQYF. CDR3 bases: TGTGCCAGTAGTCCGGGACAGGGGGTCGTGACCCAGTACTTC.

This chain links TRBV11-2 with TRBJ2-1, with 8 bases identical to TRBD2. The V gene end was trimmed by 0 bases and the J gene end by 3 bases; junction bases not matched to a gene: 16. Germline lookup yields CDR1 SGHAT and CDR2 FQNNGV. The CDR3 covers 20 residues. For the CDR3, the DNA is TGTGCCAGCAGCTTAGATCTTTTACGGCGGGAGGTGCTGGACTACAATGAGCAGTTCTTC. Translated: CASSLDLLRREVLDYNEQFF.

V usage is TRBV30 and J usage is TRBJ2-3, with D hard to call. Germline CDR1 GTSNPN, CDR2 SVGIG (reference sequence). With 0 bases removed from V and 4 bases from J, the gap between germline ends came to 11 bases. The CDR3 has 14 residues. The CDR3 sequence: CAWSVRVPPDTQYF. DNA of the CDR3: TGTGCCTGGAGTGTGCGTGTCCCCCCAGATACGCAGTATTTT.

The CDR3 spells CASSSIQGDQPQHF. CDR3 DNA sequence: TGTGCCAGCAGCTCCATACAGGGAGATCAGCCCCAGCATTTT. The chain has TRBV2 and TRBJ1-5, with TRBD1 as a possible D gene (6 bases). The CDR3 is made up of 14 amino acids. Per germline, CDR1 SNHLY and CDR2 FYNNEI. The V gene lost 6 bases and the J gene lost 5 bases, with 14 bases spanning the gap.

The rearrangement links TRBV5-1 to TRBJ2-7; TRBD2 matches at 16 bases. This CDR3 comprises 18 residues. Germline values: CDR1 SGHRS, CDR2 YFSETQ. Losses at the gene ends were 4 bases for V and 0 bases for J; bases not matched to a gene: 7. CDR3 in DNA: TGCGCCAGCAGCACGGGACTAGCGGGAGGGGGGGCCTCCTACGAGCAGTACTTC. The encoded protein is CASSTGLAGGGASYEQYF.

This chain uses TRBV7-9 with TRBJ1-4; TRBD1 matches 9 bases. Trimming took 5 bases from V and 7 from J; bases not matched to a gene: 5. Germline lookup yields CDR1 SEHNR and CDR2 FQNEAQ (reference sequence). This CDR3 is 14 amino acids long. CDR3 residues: CASSLTGGGEKLFF. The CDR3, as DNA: TGTGCCAGCAGCCTGACAGGGGGGGGTGAAAAACTGTTTTTT.

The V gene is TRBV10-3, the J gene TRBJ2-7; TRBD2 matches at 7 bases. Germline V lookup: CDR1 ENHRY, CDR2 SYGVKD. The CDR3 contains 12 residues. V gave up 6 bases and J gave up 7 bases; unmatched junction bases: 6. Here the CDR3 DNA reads TGTGCCATCAGGGACACCGGGAGGGAGCAGTACTTC. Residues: CAIRDTGREQYF.

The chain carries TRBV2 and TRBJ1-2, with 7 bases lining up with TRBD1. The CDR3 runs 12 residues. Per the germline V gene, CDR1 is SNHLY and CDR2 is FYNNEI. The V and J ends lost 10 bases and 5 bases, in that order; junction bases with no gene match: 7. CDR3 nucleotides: TGTGCCACCAGACAGGGCGGATATGGCTACACCTTC. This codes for CATRQGGYGYTF.

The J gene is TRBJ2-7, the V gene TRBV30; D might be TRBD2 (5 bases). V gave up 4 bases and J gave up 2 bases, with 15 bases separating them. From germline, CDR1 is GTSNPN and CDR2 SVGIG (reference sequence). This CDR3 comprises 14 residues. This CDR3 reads CAWNPGRSTYEQYF. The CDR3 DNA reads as TGTGCCTGGAACCCGGGGAGATCTACCTACGAGCAGTACTTC.

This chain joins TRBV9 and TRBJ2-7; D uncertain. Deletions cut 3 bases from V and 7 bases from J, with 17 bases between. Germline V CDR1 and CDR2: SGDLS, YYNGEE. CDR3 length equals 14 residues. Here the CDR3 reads CASSARVSPREQYF. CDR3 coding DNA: TGTGCCAGCAGCGCGCGAGTCAGCCCTAGGGAGCAGTACTTC.

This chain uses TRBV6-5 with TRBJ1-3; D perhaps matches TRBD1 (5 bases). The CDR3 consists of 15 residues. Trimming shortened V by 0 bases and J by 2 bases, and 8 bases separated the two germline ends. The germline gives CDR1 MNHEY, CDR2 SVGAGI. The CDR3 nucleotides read TGTGCCAGCAGTTACTCAAGGGGAACTGGAAACACCATATATTTT. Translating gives CASSYSRGTGNTIYF.